The 7 T cell receptor beta chains below all came from one sample that was sequenced in a study of beta chain features in type 1 diabetes. Their target antigens are unknown. Study-wide findings and caveats: Type 1 diabetes patients had moderately but significantly shorter TCRB CDR3s in all four CD4+ subsets.

Of the isolated RNA, all was reverse transcribed, and so the sequenced material was expressed TCRB transcripts. Here immunoSEQ multiplex PCR was the method, and the copy in TCRdb shows in-frame clones only, minus some. Of 600,000 to 750,000 clones in the sample, roughly 12% are singletons; the top ten hold 0.095% to 0.15%. The sequencing input was naive CD4+ T cells from blood. These receptor sequences come from a man aged 25 to 45 with type 1 diabetes.

There are a few counts of this clone. V is TRBV27 and J is TRBJ2-6, with D unresolved. Trimming pared 7 bases from V and 0 bases from J, leaving 4 bases between. Looked up from germline, CDR1 is MNHEY and CDR2 is SMNVEV (reference sequence). This CDR3 has 13 amino acids. For the CDR3, the DNA is TGTGCCAGCACGGACTCTGGGGCCAACGTCCTGACTTTC. Residues: CASTDSGANVLTF.

This clone came up a few times. The chain has TRBV29-1 and TRBJ2-6; 8 nucleotides line up with TRBD2. There are 15 residues in the CDR3. The V and J ends lost 3 bases and 0 bases, in that order; junction bases with no gene match: 1. The V gene's germline CDR1 is SQVTM and CDR2 ANQGSEA. CDR3 loop: CSVDAGGSGANVLTF. CDR3 coding DNA: TGCAGCGTTGATGCGGGGGGCTCTGGGGCCAACGTCCTGACTTTC. Full variable domain (outside the CDR3, taken from reference TRBV29-1 and TRBJ2-6): SAVISQKPSRDICQRGTSLTIQCQVDSQVTMMFWYRQQPGQSLTLIATANQGSEATYESGFVIDKFPISRPNLTFSTLTVSNMSPEDSSIYLCSVDAGGSGANVLTFGAGSRLTVL.

This clone has just a few counts. Other DNA sequences within the sample encode an identical CDR3. The chain joins TRBV29-1 to TRBJ2-1, with 8 bases matching TRBD2. The trim removed 0 bases at V and 8 bases at J, leaving 6 bases unmatched. The CDR3 runs to 14 residues. The germline CDR1 and CDR2 sequences are SQVTM and ANQGSEA. This chain's CDR3 is CSVEEGGLVDEQFF. DNA for the CDR3: TGCAGCGTTGAAGAGGGGGGACTAGTGGATGAGCAGTTCTTC.

This clone was recorded a few times. The chain uses TRBV5-4 and TRBJ1-6, with unresolved D. The CDR3 has 17 amino acids. Trimming removed 4 bases from V and 13 bases from J, with 27 bases in between. The germline CDR1 and CDR2 sequences are SGHNT and YYREEE (reference sequence). The CDR3 region is CASSALAGLGAGGPLHF. The CDR3 coding sequence is TGTGCCAGCAGCGCCCTGGCAGGTTTGGGCGCCGGAGGGCCCCTCCACTTT.

Only a few counts were recorded for this clone. This sequence joins TRBV7-6 and TRBJ2-7; the match to TRBD2 covers 13 bases. CDR3 size: 15 residues. Germline lookup yields CDR1 SGHVS and CDR2 FNYEAQ. J was trimmed by 3 bases and V by 5 bases; bases with no gene match: 4. Here the CDR3 reads CASSETSGGNYEQYF. CDR3 coding DNA: TGTGCCAGCAGCGAGACTAGCGGGGGGAACTACGAGCAGTACTTC.

This clone showed up just a few times. This chain joins TRBV7-9 and TRBJ1-4; no clear D gene. V lost 5 bases, J lost 7 bases, and 20 bases lay in between. CDR1 SEHNR and CDR2 FQNEAQ come from the germline V gene (reference sequence). The CDR3 is 16 amino acids. In DNA form, the CDR3 reads TGTGCCAGCAGCCCTTGGCAGGCCCGGGAAGGTGAAAAACTGTTTTTT. It is translated as CASSPWQAREGEKLFF. The full variable domain, completed using reference TRBV7-9 and TRBJ1-4, is DTGVSQNPRHKITKRGQNVTFRCDPISEHNRLYWYRQTLGQGPEFLTYFQNEAQLEKSRLLSDRFSAERPKGSFSTLEIQRTEQGDSAMYLCASSPWQAREGEKLFFGSGTQLSVL.

The sample holds a few counts of this clone. V usage is TRBV6-5 and J usage is TRBJ1-5; no firm D call. Trimming stripped 5 bases from V and 10 bases from J, with 15 bases between. Germline loops: CDR1 MNHEY, CDR2 SVGAGI. The CDR3 spans 13 residues. Written as DNA, the CDR3 is TGTGCCAGCAGTGCCCATCAAGAGGGTCCCCAGCATTTT. Protein: CASSAHQEGPQHF.